This T cell receptor (beta chain) was documented in a study of T cell responses to AZD1222 COVID-19 vaccine. For the study at large: Second-dose intervals of approximately 4 or approximately 12 weeks were pooled.

The CDR3 length is 15 residues. Trimming removed 3 bases at V and 2 bases at J, with 13 bases between. Germline V gene sequence: CDR1 MGHDK, CDR2 SYGVNS. Overall study findings and caveats: Donors were largely white British and mainly female; clonal diversity was possibly underestimated. Recipients of two AZD1222 doses showed rising Spike-specific TCR breadth and depth. Samples come after the peak T cell response, not at day 14.

With respect to this clone: What it binds is unknown.

Profiling relied on immunoSEQ multiplex PCR, and the TCRdb table lists in-frame clones only, not all of them. The repertoire holds about 100,000 clones, with around nine tenths as singletons. Material: peripheral blood, obtained on day 0 of AZD1222 vaccination. The J gene is TRBJ1-1, the V gene TRBV25-1; D uncertain. The clonotype originates from an adult in good health. CDR3 nucleotide sequence: TGTGCCAGCAGTGAGGGTCGTCGGAGCAACACTGAAGCTTTCTTT. It translates to CASSEGRRSNTEAFF.